The 24 T cell receptor beta chains given below trace back to one sample, sequenced in a study of PD-L1 blockade in urothelial cancer. The time point was: pretreatment peripheral blood. The repertoire was sequenced with immunoSEQ multiplex PCR; TCRdb's copy has only in-frame clones and lacks some. The sample has roughly 52,000 clones, around 84% seen once. The starting material was PBMCs, obtained around atezolizumab (anti-PD-L1) treatment. Every receptor here comes from a man in his fifties or sixties with urothelial cancer.

This clone was seen just once. The chain is built from TRBV11-2 and TRBJ1-1; possibly TRBD1 for D (6 bases). This CDR3 has 18 amino acids. The V and J ends lost 1 base and 1 base respectively, with 19 bases between them. Germline CDR1 reads SGHAT; CDR2 reads FQNNGV. The CDR3 DNA reads as TGTGCCAGCAGCTTAGTAACGGCAGGGGTATCCCCGAACACTGAAGCTTTCTTT. Residues: CASSLVTAGVSPNTEAFF.

This sequence joins TRBV27 and TRBJ1-2, with TRBD1 identical over 7 bases. The CDR3 extends over 13 amino acids. The V gene end was trimmed by 5 bases and the J gene end by 5 bases; junction bases not matched to a gene: 5. Per germline, CDR1 MNHEY and CDR2 SMNVEV (reference sequence). CDR3 in DNA: TGTGCCAGCAGTGCCGGGACAGAATATGGCTACACCTTC. This codes for CASSAGTEYGYTF.

The gene calls are TRBV6-1 and TRBJ2-2; D is undetermined. Germline CDR1 and CDR2: MNHNS and SASEGT. V shed 5 bases and J shed 4 bases, with 5 bases lying between them. The CDR3 runs to 12 residues. The CDR3 loop is CASSFSTGELFF. CDR3 bases: TGTGCCAGCAGTTTTAGCACCGGGGAGCTGTTTTTT.

The chain uses TRBV27 and TRBJ2-1, with D possibly being TRBD2 (5 bases). CDR3 length equals 15 residues. The V end lost 7 bases, the J end lost 6 bases, and 19 bases lay between the germline ends. The germline V gene has CDR1 MNHEY and CDR2 SMNVEV (reference sequence). The CDR3 nucleotides are TGTGCCAGCATCGCTAGCTTTTCACTACGCAATGAGCAGTTCTTC. It codes for CASIASFSLRNEQFF.

The chain couples TRBV5-5 to TRBJ2-5; no clear D. The V end lost 1 base, the J end lost 1 base, and 11 bases lay between the germline ends. The CDR3 contains 15 residues. Germline CDR1 reads SGHKS; CDR2 reads YYEKEE (reference sequence). CDR3 DNA sequence: TGTGCCAGCAGCTTGAGCCCACAGTCCCAAGAGACCCAGTACTTC. This gives the protein CASSLSPQSQETQYF.

This chain connects TRBV6-5 to TRBJ2-1; 12 bases are shared with TRBD2. This CDR3 contains 14 residues. Losses at the gene ends were 8 bases for V and 7 bases for J; bases not matched to a gene: 6. Germline CDR1 reads MNHEY; CDR2 reads SVGAGI. CDR3 protein: CASVSSGGGNEQFF. The CDR3 nucleotides read TGTGCCAGCGTTTCTAGCGGGGGGGGGAATGAGCAGTTCTTC.

This sequence joins TRBV30 and TRBJ1-2, with TRBD1 matching 8 bases. From germline, CDR1 is GTSNPN and CDR2 SVGIG (reference sequence). V lost 3 bases and J lost 6; bases outside the gene matches: 6. The CDR3 totals 13 residues. The CDR3 DNA reads TGTGCCTGGAGGGCGACAGGGGCGAATGGCTACACCTTC. Protein sequence: CAWRATGANGYTF.

The chain joins TRBV18 to TRBJ2-1; 11 nucleotides align to TRBD2. The germline V gene has CDR1 KGHSH and CDR2 LQKENI. The CDR3 is 17 amino acids. Unmatched junction bases numbered 11, after V lost 3 bases and J lost 7 bases. The CDR3 protein is CASSPLPLTSGGNEQFF. CDR3 nucleotide sequence: TGTGCCAGCTCACCCCTTCCGTTAACTAGCGGGGGAAATGAGCAGTTCTTC.

This clone has a handful of counts. The genes are TRBV5-6 and TRBJ2-2; 8 bases are shared with TRBD2. The germline gives CDR1 SGHDT, CDR2 YYEEEE. The CDR3 loop spans 16 amino acids. The V gene end was trimmed by 2 bases and the J gene end by 7 bases; junction bases not matched to a gene: 10. DNA of the CDR3: TGTGCCAGCAGCTTAGAGACTAGCGTATCACGCGGGGAGCTGTTTTTT. As protein: CASSLETSVSRGELFF.

This clone was seen only once. The rearrangement uses TRBV30 and TRBJ1-1; weak D call: TRBD1 (5 bases). V was shortened by 4 bases and J by 6 bases, with 18 bases between the two germline ends. CDR3 length: 14 amino acids. Germline V CDR1 and CDR2: GTSNPN, SVGIG (reference sequence). Here the CDR3 DNA reads TGTGCCTGGACCATCGGGGGGAGGGCCCCTGAAGCTTTCTTT. Its translation: CAWTIGGRAPEAFF.

The chain couples TRBV29-1 to TRBJ2-1; 12 nucleotides match TRBD2. The CDR3 contains 15 residues. Germline V lookup: CDR1 SQVTM, CDR2 ANQGSEA. Unmatched junction bases numbered 10, after V lost 3 bases and J lost 10 bases. CDR3 in DNA: TGCAGCGTTGATCGGCTAGCGGGGGGGCAATGGGAGCAGTTCTTC. This encodes CSVDRLAGGQWEQFF.

This clone was observed once. The gene calls are TRBV15 and TRBJ1-1; maybe TRBD1 (6 bases). This CDR3 spans 19 amino acids. The V gene lost 0 bases and the J gene lost 1 base, with 21 bases spanning the gap. Germline CDR1 is LNHNV and CDR2 is YYDKDF (reference sequence). The CDR3 here is CATSRDREQGAYTNTEAFF. CDR3 DNA: TGTGCCACCAGCAGAGATAGAGAACAGGGTGCCTATACGAACACTGAAGCTTTCTTT.

The rearrangement links TRBV5-3 to TRBJ1-2; D gene unclear. TRBV5-3 is noted as an ORF with a role that remains uncertain. There are 16 residues in the CDR3. V dropped 4 bases and J dropped 2 bases, with 18 bases sitting between them. In nucleotides, the CDR3 is TGTGCCAGAAGCCCCCGAGGGAGATCGCTAAACTATGGCTACACCTTC. It is translated as CARSPRGRSLNYGYTF.

The chain recombines TRBV7-9 with TRBJ2-2, with D maybe TRBD2 (5 bases). CDR3 length: 13 residues. The V gene's germline CDR1 is SEHNR and CDR2 FQNEAQ (reference sequence). The V end was cut by 2 bases, the J end by 4 bases, with 5 bases between. The CDR3 spells CASSLRGTGELFF. In DNA form, the CDR3 reads TGTGCCAGCAGCTTACGGGGCACCGGGGAGCTGTTTTTT.

This chain uses TRBV7-2 with TRBJ1-3; D is possibly TRBD1 (6 bases). The CDR3 has 14 residues. CDR1 and CDR2 (germline): SGHTA, FQGNSA. V was pared by 6 bases and J by 3 bases, with 12 bases between. The DNA for the CDR3 is TGTGCCAGCAGGATGACAGGAGGTGGAAACACCATATATTTT. It specifies CASRMTGGGNTIYF.

The CDR3 DNA reads as TGTGCCAGCAGTGACTCGGGAGCGGGGGGGCAGGGTGAGCAGTTCTTC. This encodes CASSDSGAGGQGEQFF. The chain links TRBV6-4 to TRBJ2-1, with TRBD2 matching over 10 bases. The CDR3 covers 16 residues. V dropped 0 bases and J dropped 9; count of bases not matched to a gene: 8. Germline V gene lookup returns CDR1 MRHNA and CDR2 SNTAGT.

The chain joins TRBV7-9 to TRBJ2-5; TRBD2 matches at 8 bases. The CDR3 has 14 amino acids. Germline values: CDR1 SEHNR, CDR2 FQNEAQ (reference sequence). V shed 4 bases and J 1 base; nucleotides not matched to a gene: 2. The CDR3 DNA is TGTGCCAGCAGCTCGCGGGGGGTCCAAGAGACCCAGTACTTC. It translates to CASSSRGVQETQYF.

The chain uses TRBV7-6 and TRBJ2-5; 13 bases agree with TRBD2. The junction had 10 bases not matched to a gene; V was cut back by 4 bases and J by 5 bases. The CDR3 covers 17 residues. Germline assignment: CDR1 SGHVS and CDR2 FNYEAQ. The CDR3 reads CASSSPGLAGIRETQYF. The CDR3, as DNA: TGTGCCAGCAGCTCGCCGGGACTAGCGGGAATTCGGGAGACCCAGTACTTC.

The V and J genes are TRBV15 and TRBJ2-3; 10 bases are a match to TRBD2. This CDR3 is built from 16 residues. V was clipped by 4 bases and J by 3 bases; unmatched bases: 7. Germline V lookup: CDR1 LNHNV, CDR2 YYDKDF (reference sequence). The CDR3 sequence is CATSNPSGGLTDTQYF. Here the CDR3 DNA reads TGTGCCACCAGCAACCCTAGCGGGGGACTGACAGATACGCAGTATTTT.

This clone was detected only a few times. The chain has TRBV7-9 and TRBJ1-5; D is perhaps TRBD1 (6 bases). V was clipped by 1 base and J by 6 bases, with 13 bases between them. CDR1 is SEHNR and CDR2 is FQNEAQ in the germline V gene (reference sequence). The CDR3 consists of 15 residues. The CDR3: CASSLGSRGAQPQHF. For the CDR3, the DNA is TGTGCCAGCAGCTTAGGTAGCAGGGGAGCTCAGCCCCAGCATTTT.

The J gene is TRBJ2-2, the V gene TRBV6-5, with unresolved D. V lost 5 bases, J lost 2 bases, and 12 bases lay in between. Germline V gives CDR1 MNHEY, CDR2 SVGAGI. This CDR3 has 15 amino acids. The CDR3 protein is CASSPLTANTGELFF. In nucleotides, the CDR3 is TGTGCCAGCAGTCCGCTCACAGCTAACACCGGGGAGCTGTTTTTT.

This sequence joins TRBV30 and TRBJ1-6; D remains ambiguous. CDR1 and CDR2 (germline): GTSNPN, SVGIG (reference sequence). Trimming left V 3 bases short and J 10 bases short, with 7 bases between. This CDR3 comprises 11 residues. CDR3 region: CAWSGGSPLHF. In nucleotides, the CDR3 is TGTGCCTGGAGCGGAGGGTCACCCCTCCACTTT.

J is TRBJ1-2 and V is TRBV10-2, with D hard to call. Germline CDR1 and CDR2: WSHSY and SAAADI. This CDR3 is built from 13 residues. Trimming took 7 bases from V and 2 from J, leaving 11 bases between them. CDR3 residues: CASTHLSNYGYTF. Here the CDR3 DNA reads TGCGCCAGCACTCACCTATCCAACTATGGCTACACCTTC.

The chain employs TRBV5-1 and TRBJ2-1; 11 nucleotides align to TRBD1. Germline CDR1 is SGHRS and CDR2 is YFSETQ. V was pared by 5 bases and J by 2 bases, with 6 bases of the junction left unmatched. The CDR3 runs to 16 residues. The CDR3 region has the DNA TGCGCCAGCAGTGAAAGGGGACAGGGGGCCTACAATGAGCAGTTCTTC. Its protein is CASSERGQGAYNEQFF.